A single T cell receptor beta chain is shown here with its context. Its target is not known. The data belong to a study of CD8+ T cells in alopecia areata. General study results and limits: Scalp and blood retained many expanded lesional clones during tofacitinib. Having one nonresponder leaves uncertain how baseline CD8+ expansion relates to response. Sharing of TCR sequences between patients (possibly for HLA-related reasons) was less clear than in mice.

Trimming removed 4 bases at V and 1 base at J, with 4 bases between. Germline V CDR1 and CDR2: SGHRS, YFSETQ. The CDR3 loop spans 12 amino acids. Investigators isolated RNA and reverse transcribed it into cDNA to act as the sequencing template. TCRdb's copy holds only in-frame clones and misses some; the assay was immunoSEQ multiplex PCR. This repertoire shows 190,000 or so clones, 60% to 70% found once; its top ten account for approximately 3.4%. Sample treatment: oral pan-JAK inhibitor, 5-10 mg twice daily. The J gene is TRBJ2-3, the V gene TRBV5-1; D call uncertain. The sequence was collected from a human donor with alopecia areata. The sequenced sample was CD4+ T cells sorted from blood, obtained at week 4, from a patient treated with tofacitinib. This chain's CDR3 is CASSPGTDTQYF. The CDR3 nucleotides read TGCGCCAGCAGCCCTGGCACAGATACGCAGTATTTT.